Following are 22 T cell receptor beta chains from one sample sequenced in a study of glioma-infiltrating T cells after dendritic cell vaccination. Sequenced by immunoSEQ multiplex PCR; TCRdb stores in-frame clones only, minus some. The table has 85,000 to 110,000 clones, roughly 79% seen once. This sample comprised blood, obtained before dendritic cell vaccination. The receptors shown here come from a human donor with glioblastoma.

The CDR3 reads CASSLVPEKLFF. Written as DNA, the CDR3 is TGTGCCAGCAGCTTAGTCCCGGAAAAACTGTTTTTT. The genes are TRBV7-8 and TRBJ1-4, with D unresolved. Trimming shortened V by 1 base and J by 8 bases, and 5 bases separated the two germline ends. CDR1 and CDR2 (germline): SGHVS, FQNEAQ. The CDR3 runs to 12 residues.

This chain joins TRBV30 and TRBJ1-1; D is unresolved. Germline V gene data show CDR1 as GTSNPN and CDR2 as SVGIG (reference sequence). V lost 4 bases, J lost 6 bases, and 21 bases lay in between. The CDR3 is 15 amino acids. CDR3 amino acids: CAWNYEARPWAEAFF. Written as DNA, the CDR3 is TGTGCCTGGAATTACGAGGCCCGGCCATGGGCTGAAGCTTTCTTT.

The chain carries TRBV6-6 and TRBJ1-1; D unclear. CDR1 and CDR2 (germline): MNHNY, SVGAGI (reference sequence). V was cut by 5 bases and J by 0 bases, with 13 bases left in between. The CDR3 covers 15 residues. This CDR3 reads CASSPGRILNTEAFF. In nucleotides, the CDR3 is TGTGCCAGCAGTCCTGGGCGAATCCTGAACACTGAAGCTTTCTTT.

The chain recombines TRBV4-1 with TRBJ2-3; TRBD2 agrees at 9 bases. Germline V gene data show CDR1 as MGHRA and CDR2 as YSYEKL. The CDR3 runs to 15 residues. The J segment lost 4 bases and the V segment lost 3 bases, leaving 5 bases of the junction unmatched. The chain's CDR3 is CASSHRGGAADTQYF. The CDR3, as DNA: TGCGCCAGCAGCCACCGCGGGGGGGCCGCAGATACGCAGTATTTT.

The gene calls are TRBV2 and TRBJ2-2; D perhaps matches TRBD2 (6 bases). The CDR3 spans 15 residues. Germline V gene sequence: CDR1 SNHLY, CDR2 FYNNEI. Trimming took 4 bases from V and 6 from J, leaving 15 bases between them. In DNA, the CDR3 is TGTGCCAGCAGTGCGGAGGGACCGAGCTCCGGGGAGCTGTTTTTT. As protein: CASSAEGPSSGELFF.

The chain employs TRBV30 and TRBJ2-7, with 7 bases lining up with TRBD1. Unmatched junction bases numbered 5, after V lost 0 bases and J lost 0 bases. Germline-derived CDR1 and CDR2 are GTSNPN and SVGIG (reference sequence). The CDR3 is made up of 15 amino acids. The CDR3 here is CAWSVGQAYSYEQYF. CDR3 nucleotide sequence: TGTGCCTGGAGTGTAGGACAGGCCTACTCCTACGAGCAGTACTTC.

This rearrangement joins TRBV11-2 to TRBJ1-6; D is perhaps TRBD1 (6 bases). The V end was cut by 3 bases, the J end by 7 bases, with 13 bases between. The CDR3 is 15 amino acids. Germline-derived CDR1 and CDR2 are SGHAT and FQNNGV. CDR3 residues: CASSFRGARNSPLHF. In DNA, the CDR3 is TGTGCCAGCAGCTTCAGGGGCGCGAGGAATTCACCCCTCCACTTT.

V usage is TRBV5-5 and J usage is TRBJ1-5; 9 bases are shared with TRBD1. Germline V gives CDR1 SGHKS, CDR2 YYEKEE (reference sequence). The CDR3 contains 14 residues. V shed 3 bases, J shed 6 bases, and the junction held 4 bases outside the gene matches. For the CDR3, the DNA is TGTGCCAGCAGCTCAACAGGGGGCGGTCAGCCCCAGCATTTT. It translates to CASSSTGGGQPQHF. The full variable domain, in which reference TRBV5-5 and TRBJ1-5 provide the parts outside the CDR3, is DAGVTQSPTHLIKTRGQQVTLRCSPISGHKSVSWYQQVLGQGPQFIFQYYEKEERGRGNFPDRFSARQFPNYSSELNVNALLLGDSALYLCASSSTGGGQPQHFGDGTRLSIL.

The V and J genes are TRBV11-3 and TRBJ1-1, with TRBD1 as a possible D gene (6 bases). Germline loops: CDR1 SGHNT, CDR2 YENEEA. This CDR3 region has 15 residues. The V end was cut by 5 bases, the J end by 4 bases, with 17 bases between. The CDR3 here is CASSTPQGLPTEAFF. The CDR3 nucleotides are TGTGCCAGCAGCACGCCTCAGGGGCTTCCCACTGAAGCTTTCTTT.

CDR3 nucleotide sequence: TGTGCCAGCAGCTTCAGGGTCAACAATCAGCCCCAGCATTTT. Encoded protein: CASSFRVNNQPQHF. The chain recombines TRBV7-2 with TRBJ1-5, with D possibly being TRBD1 (5 bases). Germline lookup yields CDR1 SGHTA and CDR2 FQGNSA. Trimming took off 3 bases at V and 3 bases at J, with 9 bases between the two ends. The CDR3 consists of 14 residues.

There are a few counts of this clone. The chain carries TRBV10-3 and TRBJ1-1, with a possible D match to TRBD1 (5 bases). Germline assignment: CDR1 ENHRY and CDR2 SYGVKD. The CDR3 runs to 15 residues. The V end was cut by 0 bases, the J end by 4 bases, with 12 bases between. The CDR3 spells CAISESQGGATEAFF. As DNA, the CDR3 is TGTGCCATCAGTGAGTCTCAGGGTGGGGCCACTGAAGCTTTCTTT.

The CDR3 sequence is CASSLGPTSEETQYF. The CDR3, as DNA: TGCGCCAGCAGCTTGGGCCCGACTAGCGAGGAGACCCAGTACTTC. The J gene is TRBJ2-5, the V gene TRBV5-1; the match to TRBD2 covers 8 bases. Trimming removed 0 bases from V and 5 bases from J; junction bases left unmatched: 6. Germline values: CDR1 SGHRS, CDR2 YFSETQ. The CDR3 is made up of 15 amino acids.

CDR3 sequence reads: CASSFPTSGGLGTQYF. The DNA for the CDR3 is TGTGCCAGCAGCTTTCCGACTAGCGGGGGTCTCGGGACCCAGTACTTC. The rearrangement uses TRBV5-6 and TRBJ2-5; TRBD2 matches 12 bases. The CDR3 spans 16 residues. The germline V gene encodes CDR1 SGHDT and CDR2 YYEEEE. V trimming: 2 bases; J trimming: 7 bases; junction bases outside the gene matches: 9.

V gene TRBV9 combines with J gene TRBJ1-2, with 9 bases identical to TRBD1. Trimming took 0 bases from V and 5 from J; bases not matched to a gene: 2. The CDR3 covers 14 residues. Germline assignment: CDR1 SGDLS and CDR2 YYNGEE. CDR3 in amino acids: CASSVGQGGYGYTF. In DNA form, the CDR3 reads TGTGCCAGCAGCGTAGGACAGGGGGGGTATGGCTACACCTTC.

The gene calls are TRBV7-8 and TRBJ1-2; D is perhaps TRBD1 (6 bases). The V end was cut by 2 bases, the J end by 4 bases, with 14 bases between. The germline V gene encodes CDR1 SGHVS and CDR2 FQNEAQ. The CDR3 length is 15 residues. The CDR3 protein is CASSLNLDSLYGYTF. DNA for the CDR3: TGTGCCAGCAGCTTAAATCTGGACAGCCTCTATGGCTACACCTTC.

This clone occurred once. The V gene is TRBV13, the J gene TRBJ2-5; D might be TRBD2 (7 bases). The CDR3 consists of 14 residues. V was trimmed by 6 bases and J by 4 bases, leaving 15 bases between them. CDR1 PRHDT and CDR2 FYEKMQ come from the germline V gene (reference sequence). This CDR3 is CASSFGGGPETQYF. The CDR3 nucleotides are TGTGCCAGCAGTTTTGGGGGGGGGCCAGAGACCCAGTACTTC.

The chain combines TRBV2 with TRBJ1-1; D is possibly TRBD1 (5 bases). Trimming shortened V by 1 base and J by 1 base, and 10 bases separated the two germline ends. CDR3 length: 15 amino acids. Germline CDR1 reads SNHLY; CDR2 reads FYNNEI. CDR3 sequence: CASSEVRTQNTEAFF. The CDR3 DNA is TGTGCCAGCAGTGAAGTCCGGACACAGAACACTGAAGCTTTCTTT.

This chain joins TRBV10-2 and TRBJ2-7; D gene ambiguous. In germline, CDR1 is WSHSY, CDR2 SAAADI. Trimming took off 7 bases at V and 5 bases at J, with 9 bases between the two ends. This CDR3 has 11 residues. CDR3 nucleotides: TGCGCCAGCACAGGTTCCCACGAGCAGTACTTC. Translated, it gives CASTGSHEQYF.

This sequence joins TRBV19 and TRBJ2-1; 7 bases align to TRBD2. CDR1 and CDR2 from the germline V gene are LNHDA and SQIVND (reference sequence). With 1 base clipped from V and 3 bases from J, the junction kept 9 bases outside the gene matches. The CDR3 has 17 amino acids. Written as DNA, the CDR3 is TGTGCCAGTAGTATAGTTGGGGAGGGTATAGGCTACAATGAGCAGTTCTTC. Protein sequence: CASSIVGEGIGYNEQFF.

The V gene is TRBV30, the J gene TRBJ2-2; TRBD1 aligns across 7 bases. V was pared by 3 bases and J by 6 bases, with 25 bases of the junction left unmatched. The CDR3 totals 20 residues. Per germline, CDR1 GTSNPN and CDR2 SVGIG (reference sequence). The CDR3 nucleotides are TGTGCCTGGAGCCTTATGGGGACAGAGGTAGGGTCAGGGTCGTCCGGGGAGCTGTTTTTT. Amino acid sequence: CAWSLMGTEVGSGSSGELFF.

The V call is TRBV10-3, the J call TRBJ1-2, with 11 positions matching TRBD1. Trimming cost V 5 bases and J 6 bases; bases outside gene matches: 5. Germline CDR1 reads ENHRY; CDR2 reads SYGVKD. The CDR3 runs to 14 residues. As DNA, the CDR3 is TGTGCCATCAGTAAAGTGGGACAGGGGGATGGCTACACCTTC. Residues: CAISKVGQGDGYTF.

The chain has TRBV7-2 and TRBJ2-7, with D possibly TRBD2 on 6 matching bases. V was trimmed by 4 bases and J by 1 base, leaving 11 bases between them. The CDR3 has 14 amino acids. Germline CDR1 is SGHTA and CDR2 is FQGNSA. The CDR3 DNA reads TGTGCCAGCAGCTCGGGGGACGGATCCTACGAGCAGTACTTC. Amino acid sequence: CASSSGDGSYEQYF.